These 18 T cell receptor beta chains originate from one sample sequenced in a study of identical twins. A single record per CDR3 protein comes from TCRdb applying MiXCR to the 5' RACE reads. The sample shows roughly 1.6 million distinct CDR3 sequences, about 32% of them seen only once. The material sequenced was cord blood. These receptor sequences come from a newborn girl in good health.

CDR3 sequence (DNA): TGCAGTGCTTCCAGCGGGAGGGCCTACGAGCAGTACGTC. Translation gives CSASSGRAYEQYV. The genes are TRBV20-1 and TRBJ2-4; 10 nucleotides line up with TRBD2. The J call may be in error: the DNA end matches TRBJ2-7 better. CDR3 size: 13 residues. Germline-derived CDR1 and CDR2 are DFQATT and SNEGSKA (reference sequence).

This clonotype was seen just once. The V gene is TRBV11-2, the J gene TRBJ2-1, with 10 bases lining up with TRBD2. The CDR3 is made up of 15 amino acids. Germline V gene data show CDR1 as SGHAT and CDR2 as FQNNGV. The ends lost 5 bases at V and 9 bases at J; junction bases unmatched: 10. CDR3 loop: CASSATSGLVGEQFF. In nucleotides, the CDR3 is TGTGCCAGCAGCGCGACTAGCGGGTTAGTGGGTGAGCAGTTCTTC.

The J gene is TRBJ2-5, the V gene TRBV14; D unresolved. Germline V gene sequence: CDR1 SGHDN, CDR2 FVKESK. CDR3 length: 12 amino acids. V was pared by 3 bases and J by 5 bases, with 7 bases between. The CDR3: CASSHVWETQYF. The CDR3 DNA is TGTGCCAGCAGCCACGTGTGGGAGACCCAGTACTTC.

J is TRBJ2-2 and V is TRBV11-2, with unresolved D. Germline assignment: CDR1 SGHAT and CDR2 FQNNGV. The CDR3 spans 13 residues. The ends were cut back, 2 bases at V and 9 bases at J, with 10 bases in the middle. The CDR3 here is CASSLIVGRELFF. The CDR3 nucleotides are TGTGCCAGCAGCTTAATTGTGGGCCGGGAGCTGTTTTTT.

This clonotype was seen only a few times. The CDR3 spells CSARSGDEQFF. In nucleotides, the CDR3 is TGCAGTGCTAGATCAGGGGATGAGCAGTTCTTC. The chain joins TRBV20-1 to TRBJ2-1, with TRBD1 as a possible D gene (6 bases). CDR1 is DFQATT, CDR2 SNEGSKA, per germline (reference sequence). The germline V and J ends were trimmed by 2 bases and 8 bases, with 7 bases remaining between them. The CDR3 has 11 amino acids.

The chain couples TRBV6-6 to TRBJ1-3; 8 bases line up with TRBD1. The CDR3 extends over 13 amino acids. V was pared by 5 bases and J by 5 bases, with 2 bases of the junction left unmatched. Per germline, CDR1 MNHNY and CDR2 SVGAGI (reference sequence). The CDR3 region has the DNA TGTGCCAGCAGTCGACAGGGGAGAAACACCATATATTTT. This gives the protein CASSRQGRNTIYF.

Ten or more counts support this clonotype. The chain uses TRBV7-2 and TRBJ2-4, with D possibly matching TRBD2 (7 bases). Germline V CDR1 and CDR2: SGHTA, FQGNSA. Trimming removed 2 bases at V and 8 bases at J, with 13 bases between. This CDR3 spans 14 amino acids. In nucleotides, the CDR3 is TGTGCCAGCAGCTTACAGGGGAGGGTAGACATTCAGTACTTC. Protein product: CASSLQGRVDIQYF.

There are a few counts of this clonotype. The V and J genes are TRBV30 and TRBJ2-5; D gene ambiguous. This CDR3 spans 13 amino acids. Trimming shortened V by 0 bases and J by 2 bases, and 7 bases separated the two germline ends. CDR1 is GTSNPN and CDR2 is SVGIG in the germline V gene (reference sequence). For the CDR3, the DNA is TGTGCCTGGAGTGTATATCTGCAAGAGACCCAGTACTTC. The encoded protein is CAWSVYLQETQYF. The full variable domain, its missing parts supplied by reference TRBV30 and TRBJ2-5, is SQTIHQWPATLVQPVGSPLSLECTVEGTSNPNLYWYRQAAGRGLQLLFYSVGIGQISSEVPQNLSASRPQDRQFILSSKKLLLSDSGFYLCAWSVYLQETQYFGPGTRLLVL.

The chain carries TRBV7-9 and TRBJ2-1, with D possibly being TRBD2 (5 bases). The DNA end favors TRBJ2-7, so the J call may be wrong. The CDR3 has 17 amino acids. The V gene's germline CDR1 is SEHNR and CDR2 FQNEAQ (reference sequence). The chain's CDR3 is CASSLATYTRSYNEQYF. In nucleotides, the CDR3 is TGTGCCAGCAGCTTAGCGACCTATACTAGGTCCTACAATGAGCAGTACTTC.

The chain links TRBV10-3 to TRBJ1-5; 7 nucleotides agree with TRBD1. The ends lost 4 bases at V and 4 bases at J; junction bases unmatched: 13. CDR1 is ENHRY and CDR2 is SYGVKD in the germline V gene. This CDR3 is 17 amino acids long. CDR3 in amino acids: CAISGGDSSRRNQPQHF. CDR3 in DNA: TGTGCCATCAGTGGTGGGGACAGCTCGAGGCGTAATCAGCCCCAGCATTTT.

The chain combines TRBV5-1 with TRBJ1-2; maybe TRBD1 (5 bases). The length of the CDR3 is 14 residues. Trimming stripped 2 bases from V and 6 bases from J, with 14 bases between. Germline V gives CDR1 SGHRS, CDR2 YFSETQ. CDR3 protein: CASSLPAGGHGYTF. In DNA form, the CDR3 reads TGCGCCAGCAGCTTACCTGCGGGGGGTCATGGCTACACCTTC.

As DNA, the CDR3 is TGTGCCATCAGTGAGTCGGAGGGGGTGACAGATACGCAGTATTTT. It translates to CAISESEGVTDTQYF. The chain employs TRBV10-3 and TRBJ2-3; D might be TRBD1 or TRBD2, each matching 6 bases. Trimming stripped 0 bases from V and 3 bases from J, with 10 bases between. CDR1 ENHRY and CDR2 SYGVKD come from the germline V gene. This CDR3 is built from 15 residues.

The J gene is TRBJ2-3, the V gene TRBV7-2; no reliable D call. CDR1 and CDR2 (germline): SGHTA, FQGNSA. The V and J ends lost 4 bases and 2 bases respectively, with 7 bases between them. The CDR3 has 13 amino acids. DNA for the CDR3: TGTGCCAGCAGCTCCCGACCCACAGATACGCAGTATTTT. Encoded protein: CASSSRPTDTQYF. Using reference TRBV7-2 and TRBJ2-3 for the parts outside the CDR3, the full variable domain is GAGVSQSPSNKVTEKGKDVELRCDPISGHTALYWYRQSLGQGLEFLIYFQGNSAPDKSGLPSDRFSAERTGGSVSTLTIQRTQQEDSAVYLCASSSRPTDTQYFGPGTRLTVL.

The chain employs TRBV3-1 and TRBJ1-2; 7 nucleotides line up with TRBD1. The V segment lost 3 bases and the J segment 2 bases; nucleotides outside the gene matches: 3. The CDR3 totals 14 residues. Germline V gene data show CDR1 as LGHDT and CDR2 as YNNKEL (reference sequence). The chain's CDR3 is CASSHKGQNYGYTF. CDR3 DNA: TGTGCCAGCAGCCACAAGGGACAGAACTATGGCTACACCTTC.

This clonotype was found a few times. This chain uses TRBV5-1 with TRBJ1-2, with unresolved D. This CDR3 has 14 amino acids. Trimming left V 4 bases short and J 1 base short, with 11 bases between. Germline V gene data show CDR1 as SGHRS and CDR2 as YFSETQ. CDR3 coding DNA: TGCGCCAGCAGCATAATTGGGGTTAACTATGGCTACACCTTC. Translated, it gives CASSIIGVNYGYTF.

This clonotype was seen a few times. The chain links TRBV6-5 to TRBJ1-1; 10 bases line up with TRBD1. CDR3 length: 15 amino acids. From germline, CDR1 is MNHEY and CDR2 SVGAGI. V lost 4 bases and J lost 2; bases outside the gene matches: 4. The CDR3 loop reads CASSSGTGENTEAFF. The CDR3 DNA sequence: TGTGCCAGCAGTTCCGGGACAGGGGAAAACACTGAAGCTTTCTTT.

The gene calls are TRBV28 and TRBJ1-2, with D perhaps matching TRBD1 (5 bases). Germline CDR1 MDHEN, CDR2 SYDVKM. The CDR3 extends over 14 amino acids. Trimming left V 5 bases short and J 2 bases short, with 12 bases between. The CDR3 sequence: CASSGSGRNYGYTF. CDR3 nucleotides: TGTGCCAGCAGTGGATCGGGACGGAACTATGGCTACACCTTC.

With respect to this clonotype: One end of the junction does not line up with germline, which may come from a read error. The chain carries TRBV20-1 and TRBJ2-4, with 9 positions matching TRBD2. The CDR3 consists of 12 residues. The germline V gene has CDR1 DFQATT and CDR2 SNEGSKA (reference sequence). The CDR3 sequence is CSGGPSGNIQYF. CDR3 bases: TGTAGCGGGGGCCCCTCGGGAAACATTCAGTACTTC.